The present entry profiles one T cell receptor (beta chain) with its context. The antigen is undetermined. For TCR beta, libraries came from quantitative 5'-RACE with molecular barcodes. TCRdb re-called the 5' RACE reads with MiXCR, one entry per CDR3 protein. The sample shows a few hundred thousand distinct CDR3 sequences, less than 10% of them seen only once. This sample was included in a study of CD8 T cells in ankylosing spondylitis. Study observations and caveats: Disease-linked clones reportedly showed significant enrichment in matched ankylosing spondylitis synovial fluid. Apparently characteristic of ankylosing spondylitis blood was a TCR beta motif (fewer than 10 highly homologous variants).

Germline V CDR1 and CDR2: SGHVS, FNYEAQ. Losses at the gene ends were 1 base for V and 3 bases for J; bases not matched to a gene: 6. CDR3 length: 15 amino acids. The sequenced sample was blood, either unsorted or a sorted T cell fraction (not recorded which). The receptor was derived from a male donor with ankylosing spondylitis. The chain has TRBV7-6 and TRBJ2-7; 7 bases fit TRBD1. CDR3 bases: TGTGCCAGCAGCTTAGATGGGTACAGGGGCTACGAGCAGTACTTC. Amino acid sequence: CASSLDGYRGYEQYF.